The next 19 T cell receptor beta chains were all read from a single sample in a study of control samples from healthy donors and cancer patients. Clones were read by immunoSEQ multiplex PCR, and TCRdb kept only the in-frame ones, dropping some. The sample gives about 98,000 clones, roughly 78% of which show up once; about 2% is in the top ten. Sequencing input: blood. The receptor set was obtained from a man in his sixties in good health.

The V gene is TRBV28, the J gene TRBJ2-7; 8 bases align to TRBD2. V lost 5 bases, J lost 7 bases, and 7 bases stayed unmatched. CDR1 MDHEN and CDR2 SYDVKM come from the germline V gene. The CDR3 runs to 13 residues. The CDR3: CASSLAGREEQYF. The CDR3 DNA sequence: TGTGCCAGCAGTCTAGCGGGTAGGGAAGAGCAGTACTTC.

The chain couples TRBV18 to TRBJ2-2, with 7 bases fitting TRBD2. CDR1 is KGHSH, CDR2 LQKENI, per germline. V was pared by 2 bases and J by 0 bases, with 15 bases of the junction left unmatched. The CDR3 loop spans 20 amino acids. The CDR3 spells CASSPIGAGVPSANTGELFF. The CDR3 nucleotides read TGTGCCAGCTCACCAATTGGCGCGGGGGTCCCTTCCGCGAACACCGGGGAGCTGTTTTTT.

Only one count was recorded for this clone. J is TRBJ1-2 and V is TRBV30, with D unresolved. V shed 1 base and J shed 2 bases, with 8 bases lying between them. Germline lookup yields CDR1 GTSNPN and CDR2 SVGIG (reference sequence). This CDR3 is 13 amino acids long. The CDR3 spells CAWSEVLNYGYTF. As DNA, the CDR3 is TGTGCCTGGAGTGAGGTACTGAACTATGGCTACACCTTC.

The chain carries TRBV6-6 and TRBJ1-3; the D gene is possibly TRBD1 (6 bases). Germline lookup yields CDR1 MNHNY and CDR2 SVGAGI (reference sequence). Trimming took off 11 bases at V and 1 base at J, with 9 bases between the two ends. The length of the CDR3 is 12 residues. CDR3 region: CASQGSGNTIYF. The CDR3, as DNA: TGTGCCTCACAGGGTTCTGGAAACACCATATATTTT.

This clone was seen a single time. The chain is built from TRBV6-5 and TRBJ2-7; TRBD1 might be the D (6 bases). Germline assignment: CDR1 MNHEY and CDR2 SVGAGI. The CDR3 is 12 amino acids. V lost 5 bases, J lost 5 bases, and 10 bases lay in between. This CDR3 reads CASSNRVDEQYF. CDR3 in DNA: TGTGCCAGCAGTAACAGGGTCGACGAGCAGTACTTC.

V usage is TRBV2 and J usage is TRBJ1-1; D gene uncertain. With 6 bases removed from V and 10 bases from J, the gap between germline ends came to 12 bases. CDR3 length: 11 amino acids. Germline assignment: CDR1 SNHLY and CDR2 FYNNEI. The CDR3 DNA reads TGTGCCAGCAGGAGATTAGATGGAGCTTTCTTT. Translated: CASRRLDGAFF.

The chain carries TRBV7-8 and TRBJ2-7; 13 positions match TRBD2. CDR3 length: 15 amino acids. Per germline, CDR1 SGHVS and CDR2 FQNEAQ. The V segment lost 8 bases and the J segment 5 bases; nucleotides outside the gene matches: 9. CDR3 residues: CASRWTSGSVDEQYF. The CDR3 DNA reads TGTGCCAGCCGGTGGACTAGCGGGAGTGTCGACGAGCAGTACTTC.

This chain connects TRBV29-1 to TRBJ2-1, with TRBD2 as a possible D gene (5 bases). The CDR3 is made up of 15 amino acids. Trimming shortened V by 0 bases and J by 2 bases, and 11 bases separated the two germline ends. Germline V lookup: CDR1 SQVTM, CDR2 ANQGSEA. The CDR3 region has the DNA TGCAGCGTTGAAGAAGAGGGTGGCCCCTACAATGAGCAGTTCTTC. It yields the protein CSVEEEGGPYNEQFF.

CDR3 sequence (DNA): TGCAGCGTCACACGGGAGAGTATGGCTGAAGCTTTCTTT. It is translated as CSVTRESMAEAFF. The chain combines TRBV29-1 with TRBJ1-1, with no clear D. The CDR3 is made up of 13 amino acids. The germline V gene encodes CDR1 SQVTM and CDR2 ANQGSEA. V was cut by 6 bases and J by 6 bases, with 17 bases left in between. Looking up the rest from reference TRBV29-1 and TRBJ1-1 gives the full variable domain: SAVISQKPSRDICQRGTSLTIQCQVDSQVTMMFWYRQQPGQSLTLIATANQGSEATYESGFVIDKFPISRPNLTFSTLTVSNMSPEDSSIYLCSVTRESMAEAFFGQGTRLTVV.

The V and J genes are TRBV7-3 and TRBJ2-1, with 7 bases matching TRBD1. The V and J ends lost 5 bases and 0 bases, in that order; junction bases with no gene match: 7. CDR3 size: 16 residues. The V gene's germline CDR1 is SGHTA and CDR2 FQGTGA. CDR3 loop: CASSGRRDSSYNEQFF. CDR3 coding DNA: TGTGCCAGCAGCGGACGCCGGGACAGCTCCTACAATGAGCAGTTCTTC.

The chain links TRBV5-6 to TRBJ2-7; TRBD2 aligns across 9 bases. CDR1 SGHDT and CDR2 YYEEEE come from the germline V gene. V was clipped by 3 bases and J by 3 bases; unmatched bases: 7. The CDR3 consists of 15 residues. CDR3 loop: CASSSETSGFYEQYF. CDR3 sequence (DNA): TGTGCCAGCAGCTCAGAAACTAGCGGGTTCTACGAGCAGTACTTC. The full variable domain, its missing parts supplied by reference TRBV5-6 and TRBJ2-7, is DAGVTQSPTHLIKTRGQQVTLRCSPKSGHDTVSWYQQALGQGPQFIFQYYEEEERQRGNFPDRFSGHQFPNYSSELNVNALLLGDSALYLCASSSETSGFYEQYFGPGTRLTVT.

V is TRBV9 and J is TRBJ1-1; 7 nucleotides line up with TRBD1. The CDR3 has 16 amino acids. Trimming at V came to 7 bases and at J to 3 bases, leaving 15 bases not matched to a gene. CDR1 is SGDLS, CDR2 YYNGEE, per germline. CDR3 region: CASCLQGIRGYTEAFF. The CDR3 coding sequence is TGTGCCAGCTGCTTACAGGGGATTAGAGGATACACTGAAGCTTTCTTT.

This clone was seen once. V gene TRBV6-6 combines with J gene TRBJ2-2; the D is unclear. The CDR3 loop spans 13 amino acids. Germline V gene data show CDR1 as MNHNY and CDR2 as SVGAGI (reference sequence). Trimming removed 0 bases at V and 10 bases at J, with 9 bases between. CDR3 nucleotide sequence: TGTGCCAGCAGTTACTCAGACTCAAAGGAGCTGTTTTTT. Protein: CASSYSDSKELFF.

This clone has more than one count but fewer than ten. This chain links TRBV7-9 with TRBJ2-2, with a tentative D call TRBD2 (6 bases). CDR3 length equals 16 residues. Germline lookup yields CDR1 SEHNR and CDR2 FQNEAQ (reference sequence). Trimming took 5 bases from V and 6 from J, leaving 19 bases between them. The CDR3 DNA follows: TGTGCCAGCAGCCCCGGGCGGCTAGCGTACGCCGGGGAGCTGTTTTTT. Its protein product is CASSPGRLAYAGELFF.

This sequence joins TRBV5-1 and TRBJ2-3, with D possibly being TRBD1 (6 bases). The CDR3 length is 17 residues. Trimming left V 3 bases short and J 0 bases short, with 17 bases between. Germline values: CDR1 SGHRS, CDR2 YFSETQ. The CDR3 DNA reads TGCGCCAGCAGCTCGCGGACAGAGTATTTTAGCACAGATACGCAGTATTTT. It yields the protein CASSSRTEYFSTDTQYF.

The V call is TRBV5-1, the J call TRBJ2-5; D might be TRBD1 or TRBD2, each matching 7 bases. Germline CDR1 reads SGHRS; CDR2 reads YFSETQ. This CDR3 comprises 15 residues. The V end was cut by 3 bases, the J end by 9 bases, with 21 bases between. For the CDR3, the DNA is TGCGCCAGCAGCTGGGGCCAGGGGGGGCTCAGGGCCCAGTACTTC. It is translated as CASSWGQGGLRAQYF.

The CDR3 region is CASLPRGLGTEAFF. The CDR3, as DNA: TGCGCCAGCCTCCCCAGGGGGCTTGGTACTGAAGCTTTCTTT. The chain combines TRBV10-2 with TRBJ1-1, with 8 bases fitting TRBD1. CDR3 length: 14 amino acids. The ends lost 8 bases at V and 5 bases at J; junction bases unmatched: 10. Germline V lookup: CDR1 WSHSY, CDR2 SAAADI.

This chain joins TRBV6-5 and TRBJ2-5, with D hard to call. The CDR3 has 14 residues. V dropped 6 bases and J dropped 5 bases, with 16 bases sitting between them. CDR1 is MNHEY and CDR2 is SVGAGI in the germline V gene. CDR3 sequence: CASRQHPLGETQYF. CDR3 DNA sequence: TGTGCCAGCAGACAACACCCCTTGGGGGAGACCCAGTACTTC.

This chain joins TRBV2 and TRBJ2-1, with D perhaps TRBD1 (5 bases). CDR1 and CDR2 (germline): SNHLY, FYNNEI. V lost 1 base, J lost 10 bases, and 8 bases lay in between. The CDR3 has 12 residues. This CDR3 is CASSEVGVEQFF. Written as DNA, the CDR3 is TGTGCCAGCAGTGAAGTAGGGGTGGAGCAGTTCTTC.